These 8 T cell receptor beta chains came from one sample sequenced in a study of cytomegalovirus exposure and HLA in healthy donors. PCR involved 60 Vbeta and 13 Jbeta primers. TCRdb keeps only in-frame clones here, not all; method: immunoSEQ multiplex PCR. The table records about 140,000 clones, 65% to 85% of them present only once. The specimen sequenced was PBMCs. The origin of the receptors is a man aged 45 to 65 in good health and CMV-seronegative.

This sequence joins TRBV18 and TRBJ2-3; 12 nucleotides line up with TRBD1. Trimming at V came to 7 bases and at J to 5 bases, leaving 7 bases not matched to a gene. There are 15 residues in the CDR3. Germline lookup yields CDR1 KGHSH and CDR2 LQKENI. In DNA, the CDR3 is TGTGCCAGCTGGGGACAGGGGGCGTCAGGAGATACGCAGTATTTT. It codes for CASWGQGASGDTQYF.

V gene TRBV6-5 combines with J gene TRBJ2-7; tentatively, D is TRBD1 (5 bases). V dropped 0 bases and J dropped 7 bases, with 16 bases sitting between them. CDR1 and CDR2 (germline): MNHEY, SVGAGI. The CDR3 has 15 residues. CDR3 sequence reads: CASSYSTAGRLEQYF. For the CDR3, the DNA is TGTGCCAGCAGTTACTCGACCGCAGGGCGGTTGGAGCAGTACTTC.

This clone has a single count. The chain is built from TRBV6-5 and TRBJ1-2; maybe TRBD1 (5 bases). The V gene's germline CDR1 is MNHEY and CDR2 SVGAGI. V was shortened by 7 bases and J by 0 bases, with 12 bases between the two germline ends. The CDR3 is made up of 14 amino acids. In DNA form, the CDR3 reads TGTGCCAGCACCCGACAGCCTGCTAACTATGGCTACACCTTC. Translated: CASTRQPANYGYTF.

This clone was found a few times. This chain connects TRBV19 to TRBJ1-5; tentatively, D is TRBD1 (5 bases). In germline, CDR1 is LNHDA, CDR2 SQIVND (reference sequence). V shed 5 bases and J shed 3 bases, with 14 bases lying between them. This CDR3 is built from 15 residues. The CDR3 nucleotides read TGTGCCAGTAGTTCTCACCAGGGTTTCAATCAGCCCCAGCATTTT. This translates into CASSSHQGFNQPQHF.

The sample holds a few counts of this clone. The chain recombines TRBV5-4 with TRBJ1-2, with a weak D call TRBD1 (6 bases). The germline V gene has CDR1 SGHNT and CDR2 YYREEE (reference sequence). The V end lost 2 bases, the J end lost 6 bases, and 8 bases lay between the germline ends. This CDR3 contains 12 residues. This chain's CDR3 is CASSLAGDGYTF. CDR3 bases: TGTGCCAGCAGCTTAGCAGGGGATGGCTACACCTTC.

The chain has TRBV5-1 and TRBJ2-1; D call uncertain. Germline V gene data show CDR1 as SGHRS and CDR2 as YFSETQ. The CDR3 consists of 16 residues. V lost 0 bases to trimming and J lost 0 bases, with 10 bases between them. The CDR3 reads CASSLERRSSYNEQFF. The CDR3 coding sequence is TGCGCCAGCAGCTTGGAAAGGCGGAGCTCCTACAATGAGCAGTTCTTC.

V gene TRBV5-8 combines with J gene TRBJ1-2; D possibly corresponds to TRBD1 (6 bases). The CDR3 extends over 18 amino acids. V lost 1 base to trimming and J lost 2 bases, with 21 bases between them. CDR1 is SGHTS and CDR2 is YDEGEE in the germline V gene. This CDR3 reads CASSLRSRGAKGNYGYTF. In DNA form, the CDR3 reads TGTGCCAGCAGCTTGAGGTCTCGGGGGGCGAAGGGGAACTATGGCTACACCTTC.

In its sample, this clone was seen a few times. The V and J genes are TRBV28 and TRBJ2-7, with D perhaps TRBD2 (5 bases). CDR1 is MDHEN, CDR2 SYDVKM, per germline. V dropped 2 bases and J dropped 3 bases, with 17 bases sitting between them. The CDR3 is 16 amino acids. The CDR3: CASSLAQSWAGYEQYF. In DNA form, the CDR3 reads TGTGCCAGCAGTTTAGCACAGTCGTGGGCGGGCTACGAGCAGTACTTC.